This T cell receptor (beta chain) was sequenced in a study of blood T cell repertoires in COVID-19. About the research overall: Acute and convalescent COVID-19 samples came from the United States, Italy and Spain. Sources were T cells, B-cell-depleted T cells, or PBMCs; the material itself was cDNA or gDNA.

V dropped 4 bases and J dropped 3; count of bases not matched to a gene: 9. The germline CDR1 and CDR2 sequences are MNHEY and SVGEGT. The CDR3 covers 15 residues. In the original analysis: It was from reference gene primer amplification that nucleated cell counts were estimated. Only in-frame clones appear in the TCRdb table, and some are missing; sequencing was by immunoSEQ multiplex PCR. D and trimming were read from the DNA, whereas the V and J calls and clone size are those reported in that table. Of under 100,000 clones in the sample, about 83% were seen once. The chain is built from TRBV6-2 or TRBV6-3 and TRBJ2-7, with 7 bases aligning to TRBD1. The sequencing input was peripheral blood. The TCR comes from a woman in her sixties with acute or convalescent COVID-19. CDR3 region: CASSSHRGPNYEQYF. In nucleotides, the CDR3 is TGTGCCAGCAGTTCCCACAGGGGCCCCAACTACGAGCAGTACTTC.